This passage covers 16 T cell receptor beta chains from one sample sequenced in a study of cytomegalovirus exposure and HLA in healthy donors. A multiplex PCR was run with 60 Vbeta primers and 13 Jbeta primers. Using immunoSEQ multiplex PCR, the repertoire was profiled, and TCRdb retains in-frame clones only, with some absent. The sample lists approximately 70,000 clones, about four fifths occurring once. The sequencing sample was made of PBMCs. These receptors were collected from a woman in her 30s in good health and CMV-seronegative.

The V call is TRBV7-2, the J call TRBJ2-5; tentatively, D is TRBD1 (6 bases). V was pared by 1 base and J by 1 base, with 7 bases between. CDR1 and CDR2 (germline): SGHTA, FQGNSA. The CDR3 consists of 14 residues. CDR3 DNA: TGTGCCAGCAGCTTAGTGGGGGCCCAAGAGACCCAGTACTTC. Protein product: CASSLVGAQETQYF. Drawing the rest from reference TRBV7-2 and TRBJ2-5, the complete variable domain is GAGVSQSPSNKVTEKGKDVELRCDPISGHTALYWYRQSLGQGLEFLIYFQGNSAPDKSGLPSDRFSAERTGGSVSTLTIQRTQQEDSAVYLCASSLVGAQETQYFGPGTRLLVL.

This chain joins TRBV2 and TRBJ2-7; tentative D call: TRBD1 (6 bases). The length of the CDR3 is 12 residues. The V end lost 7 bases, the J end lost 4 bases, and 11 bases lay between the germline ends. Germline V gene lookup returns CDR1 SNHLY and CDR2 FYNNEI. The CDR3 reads CASKQGRYEQYF. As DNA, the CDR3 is TGTGCCAGCAAGCAGGGGAGATACGAGCAGTACTTC.

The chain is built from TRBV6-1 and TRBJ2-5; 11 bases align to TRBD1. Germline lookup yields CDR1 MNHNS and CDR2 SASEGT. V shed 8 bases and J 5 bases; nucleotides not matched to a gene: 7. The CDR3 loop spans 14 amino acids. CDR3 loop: CASAGQGASETQYF. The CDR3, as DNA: TGTGCCAGCGCAGGACAGGGGGCATCGGAGACCCAGTACTTC.

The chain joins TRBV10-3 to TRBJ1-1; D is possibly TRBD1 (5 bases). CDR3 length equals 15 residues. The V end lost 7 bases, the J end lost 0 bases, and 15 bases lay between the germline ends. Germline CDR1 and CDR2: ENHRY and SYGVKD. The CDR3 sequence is CAIKTGSAMNTEAFF. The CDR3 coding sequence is TGTGCCATCAAAACAGGCAGTGCCATGAACACTGAAGCTTTCTTT.

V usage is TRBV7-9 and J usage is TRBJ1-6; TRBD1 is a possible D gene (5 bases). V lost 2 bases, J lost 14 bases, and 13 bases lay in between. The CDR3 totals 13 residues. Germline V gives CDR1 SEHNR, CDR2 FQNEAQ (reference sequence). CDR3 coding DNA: TGTGCCAGCAGCTTATTTTGGGGCGCAGCCCTCCACTTT. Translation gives CASSLFWGAALHF. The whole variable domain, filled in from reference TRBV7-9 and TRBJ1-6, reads DTGVSQNPRHKITKRGQNVTFRCDPISEHNRLYWYRQTLGQGPEFLTYFQNEAQLEKSRLLSDRFSAERPKGSFSTLEIQRTEQGDSAMYLCASSLFWGAALHFGNGTRLTVT.

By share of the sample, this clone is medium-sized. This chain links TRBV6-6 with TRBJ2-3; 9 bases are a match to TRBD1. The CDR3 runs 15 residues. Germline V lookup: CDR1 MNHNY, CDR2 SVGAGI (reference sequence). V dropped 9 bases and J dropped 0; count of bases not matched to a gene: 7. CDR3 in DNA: TGTGCCAGTAAGAGGACAGGGGATAGCACAGATACGCAGTATTTT. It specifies CASKRTGDSTDTQYF.

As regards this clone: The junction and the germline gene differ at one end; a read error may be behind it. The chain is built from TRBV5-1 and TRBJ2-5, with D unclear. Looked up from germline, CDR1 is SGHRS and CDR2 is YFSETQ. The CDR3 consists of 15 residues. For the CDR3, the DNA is TGCGCCAGCAGCTTGGCCCCCGCGTACCAAGAGGCCCAGTACTTC. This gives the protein CASSLAPAYQEAQYF. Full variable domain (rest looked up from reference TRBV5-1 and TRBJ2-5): KAGVTQTPRYLIKTRGQQVTLSCSPISGHRSVSWYQQTPGQGLQFLFEYFSETQRNKGNFPGRFSGRQFSNSRSEMNVSTLELGDSALYLCASSLAPAYQEAQYFGPGTRLLVL.

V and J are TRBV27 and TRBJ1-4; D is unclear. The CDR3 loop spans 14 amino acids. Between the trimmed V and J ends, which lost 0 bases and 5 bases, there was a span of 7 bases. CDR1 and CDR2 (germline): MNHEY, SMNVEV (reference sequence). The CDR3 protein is CASSLSVQNEKLFF. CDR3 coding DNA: TGTGCCAGCAGTTTATCGGTACAGAATGAAAAACTGTTTTTT.

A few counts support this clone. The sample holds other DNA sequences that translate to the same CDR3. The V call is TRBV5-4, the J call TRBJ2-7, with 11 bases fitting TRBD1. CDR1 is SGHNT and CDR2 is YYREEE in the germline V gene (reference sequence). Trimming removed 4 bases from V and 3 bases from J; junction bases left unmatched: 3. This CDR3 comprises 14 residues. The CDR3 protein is CASSPGTGGYEQYF. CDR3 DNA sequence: TGTGCCAGCAGCCCCGGGACAGGGGGCTACGAGCAGTACTTC.

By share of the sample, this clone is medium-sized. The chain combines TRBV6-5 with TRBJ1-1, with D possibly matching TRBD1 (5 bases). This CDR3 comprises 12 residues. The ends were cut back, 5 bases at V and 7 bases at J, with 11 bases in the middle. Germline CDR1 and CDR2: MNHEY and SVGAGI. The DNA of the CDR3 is TGTGCCAGCAGTGCAGGGTGGGGTGAAGCTTTCTTT. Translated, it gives CASSAGWGEAFF.

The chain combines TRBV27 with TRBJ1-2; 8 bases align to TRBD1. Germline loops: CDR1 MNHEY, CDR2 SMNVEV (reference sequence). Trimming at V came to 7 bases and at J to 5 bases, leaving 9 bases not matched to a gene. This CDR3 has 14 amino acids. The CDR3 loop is CASTSMGQEYGYTF. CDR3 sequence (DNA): TGTGCCAGCACCTCGATGGGACAGGAGTATGGCTACACCTTC.

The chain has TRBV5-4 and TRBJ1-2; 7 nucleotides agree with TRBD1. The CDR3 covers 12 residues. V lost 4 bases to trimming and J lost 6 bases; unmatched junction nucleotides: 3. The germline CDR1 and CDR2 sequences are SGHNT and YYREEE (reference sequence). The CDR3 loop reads CASSRDRDGYTF. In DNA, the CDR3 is TGTGCCAGCAGCCGGGACAGAGATGGCTACACCTTC.

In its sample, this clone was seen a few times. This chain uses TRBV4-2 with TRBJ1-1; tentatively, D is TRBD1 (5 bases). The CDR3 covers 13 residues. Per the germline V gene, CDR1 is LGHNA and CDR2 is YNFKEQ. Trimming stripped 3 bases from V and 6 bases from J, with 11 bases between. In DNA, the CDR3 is TGTGCCAGCAGCCAGGGGGGTGGGGCTGAAGCTTTCTTT. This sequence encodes CASSQGGGAEAFF.

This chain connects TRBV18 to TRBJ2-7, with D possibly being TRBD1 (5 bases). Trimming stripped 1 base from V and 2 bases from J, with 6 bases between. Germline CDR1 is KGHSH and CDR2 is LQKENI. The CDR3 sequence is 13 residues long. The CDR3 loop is CASSPQGAYEQYF. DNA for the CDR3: TGTGCCAGCTCACCACAAGGGGCCTACGAGCAGTACTTC. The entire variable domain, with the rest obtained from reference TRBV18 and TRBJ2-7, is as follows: NAGVMQNPRHLVRRRGQEARLRCSPMKGHSHVYWYRQLPEEGLKFMVYLQKENIIDESGMPKERFSAEFPKEGPSILRIQQVVRGDSAAYFCASSPQGAYEQYFGPGTRLTVT.

CDR3 sequence reads: CATSYSGQGANYGYTF. The CDR3 DNA is TGTGCCACTAGCTATTCGGGACAGGGGGCAAACTATGGCTACACCTTC. J is TRBJ1-2 and V is TRBV19; the match to TRBD1 covers 12 bases. Germline values: CDR1 LNHDA, CDR2 SQIVND (reference sequence). The length of the CDR3 is 16 residues. The V segment lost 10 bases and the J segment 2 bases; nucleotides outside the gene matches: 11.

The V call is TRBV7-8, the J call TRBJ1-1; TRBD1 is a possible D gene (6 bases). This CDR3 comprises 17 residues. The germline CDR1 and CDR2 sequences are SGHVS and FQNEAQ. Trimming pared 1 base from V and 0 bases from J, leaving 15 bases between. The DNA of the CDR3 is TGTGCCAGCAGCTTAGTCGGGCGACAGGTTATGAACACTGAAGCTTTCTTT. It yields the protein CASSLVGRQVMNTEAFF.